This TCR beta chain was captured in a study of T cell repertoires in cytomegalovirus infection. Study at large: Both CMV infection and a matching HLA type were indicated by public TCR beta signatures.

A single record per CDR3 protein comes from TCRdb applying MiXCR to the reads. This sample carries about 360,000 distinct CDR3 sequences, about a sixth of them seen once, and the ten largest clones take around 9.3%. This CDR3 comprises 15 residues. Trimming cost V 1 base and J 6 bases, with 13 bases left between them. Germline CDR1 is LNHDA and CDR2 is SQIVND (reference sequence). This clonotype was detected a few times. The chain employs TRBV19 and TRBJ1-5, with D hard to call. This sequence originates from a human donor in good health (CMV status not recorded). Some clones in this sample may be carry-over from other donors' samples. The sequenced sample consisted of PBMCs. CDR3 sequence (DNA): TGTGCCAGTAGTATAGTCCAGTCCTTGGGTCAGCCCCAGCATTTT. Residues: CASSIVQSLGQPQHF.